This entry lists 17 T cell receptor beta chains sequenced from one sample in a study of radiation and T cells in renal cell carcinoma. Profiled with immunoSEQ multiplex PCR; TCRdb holds only in-frame clones, not every one. The repertoire has some 58,000 clones, around 76% of them found once; the top ten carry about 7%. Time point given: blood 2 weeks post-SBRT. Treatment of the sample: 15 Gy SBRT to primary tumor, nephrectomy 4 weeks later. Sequencing was performed on blood, taken from a patient whose treatment included radiotherapy and nephrectomy. These receptors all come from a man in his fifties or sixties with renal cell carcinoma.

The chain has TRBV27 and TRBJ1-1; 12 bases line up with TRBD1. The junction had 7 bases not matched to a gene; V was cut back by 3 bases and J by 11 bases. Germline CDR1 and CDR2: MNHEY and SMNVEV (reference sequence). There are 14 residues in the CDR3. In DNA form, the CDR3 reads TGTGCCAGCAGTTTTCTGGGGACAGGGGGCGCGGCTTTCTTT. It translates to CASSFLGTGGAAFF.

This chain links TRBV11-2 with TRBJ2-6; no reliable D call. The V end lost 2 bases, the J end lost 0 bases, and 14 bases lay between the germline ends. The CDR3 runs to 18 residues. CDR1 is SGHAT and CDR2 is FQNNGV in the germline V gene. CDR3 coding DNA: TGTGCCAGCAGCTTAATTTTGCAAGTGGCCTCTGGGGCCAACGTCCTGACTTTC. Translating it yields CASSLILQVASGANVLTF.

The rearrangement uses TRBV5-1 and TRBJ2-5; 15 bases are a match to TRBD2. The CDR3 consists of 15 residues. V gave up 3 bases and J gave up 5 bases; unmatched junction bases: 2. The germline CDR1 and CDR2 sequences are SGHRS and YFSETQ. The DNA for the CDR3 is TGCGCCAGCAGCTGGACTAGCGGGAGGGGTGAGACCCAGTACTTC. Translating it yields CASSWTSGRGETQYF.

The J gene is TRBJ1-2, the V gene TRBV10-3; D gene unclear. Trimming stripped 10 bases from V and 1 base from J, with 13 bases between. Germline CDR1 ENHRY, CDR2 SYGVKD. The CDR3 runs 13 residues. The CDR3 spells CATTKADNYGYTF. Written as DNA, the CDR3 is TGTGCCACCACGAAGGCAGATAACTATGGCTACACCTTC.

V usage is TRBV6-5 and J usage is TRBJ2-4; D gene unclear. The CDR3 runs 12 residues. CDR1 and CDR2 from the germline V gene are MNHEY and SVGAGI. V lost 2 bases and J 9 bases, leaving 8 bases between the germline ends. The CDR3 DNA reads TGTGCCAGCAGTTACACATGGGGCATTCAGTACTTC. Its protein product is CASSYTWGIQYF.

The chain joins TRBV7-9 to TRBJ2-2; TRBD1 matches 7 bases. V shed 7 bases and J 4 bases; nucleotides not matched to a gene: 3. CDR3 length: 13 amino acids. Looked up from germline, CDR1 is SEHNR and CDR2 is FQNEAQ (reference sequence). DNA of the CDR3: TGTGCCAGCAATGCAGGGGGCACCGGGGAGCTGTTTTTT. Translation gives CASNAGGTGELFF.

This clone was counted a few times. The chain recombines TRBV7-9 with TRBJ2-2, with D unresolved. V was shortened by 4 bases and J by 4 bases, with 7 bases between the two germline ends. CDR1 is SEHNR, CDR2 FQNEAQ, per germline (reference sequence). This CDR3 comprises 13 residues. The CDR3 loop reads CASSSPGTGELFF. DNA of the CDR3: TGTGCCAGCAGCTCCCCGGGCACCGGGGAGCTGTTTTTT.

This chain joins TRBV6-5 and TRBJ1-5, with D possibly TRBD1 on 5 matching bases. V was cut by 4 bases and J by 8 bases, with 12 bases left in between. Germline lookup yields CDR1 MNHEY and CDR2 SVGAGI. This CDR3 spans 13 amino acids. The CDR3 loop reads CASSWDQREPQHF. DNA of the CDR3: TGTGCCAGCAGTTGGGACCAGAGAGAGCCCCAGCATTTT.

V usage is TRBV11-2 and J usage is TRBJ2-5, with D perhaps TRBD1 (5 bases). Germline V gene sequence: CDR1 SGHAT, CDR2 FQNNGV. The CDR3 totals 14 residues. V dropped 1 base and J dropped 3 bases, with 9 bases sitting between them. CDR3 coding DNA: TGTGCCAGCAGCTTAGGTACAGGAAAAGAGACCCAGTACTTC. The encoded protein is CASSLGTGKETQYF.

The chain combines TRBV10-1 with TRBJ2-2; 8 nucleotides line up with TRBD1. V was clipped by 5 bases and J by 1 base; unmatched bases: 12. CDR3 size: 18 residues. The germline V gene has CDR1 WNHNN and CDR2 SYGVQD (reference sequence). As DNA, the CDR3 is TGCGCCAGCAGTCAGACCCTTTACGGACAGGGGAACACCGGGGAGCTGTTTTTT. Its protein product is CASSQTLYGQGNTGELFF.

The V and J genes are TRBV2 and TRBJ2-2; TRBD1 aligns across 9 bases. The trim removed 8 bases at V and 6 bases at J, leaving 13 bases unmatched. The CDR3 runs to 16 residues. Germline V gives CDR1 SNHLY, CDR2 FYNNEI. The CDR3 DNA sequence: TGTGCCAGCGACATAACAGGGGGCGCTGGGGCCGGGGAGCTGTTTTTT. Residues: CASDITGGAGAGELFF.

The V call is TRBV9, the J call TRBJ1-2, with a possible D match to TRBD1 (6 bases). The CDR3 covers 16 residues. CDR1 is SGDLS and CDR2 is YYNGEE in the germline V gene. Trimming removed 0 bases from V and 3 bases from J, with 15 bases in between. CDR3 region: CASSVVETGLYYGYTF. In nucleotides, the CDR3 is TGTGCCAGCAGCGTAGTCGAGACAGGCCTCTACTATGGCTACACCTTC.

This rearrangement joins TRBV7-9 to TRBJ1-2; possible D gene TRBD1, 6 bases. The CDR3 is 16 amino acids. The V gene lost 5 bases and the J gene lost 1 base, with 17 bases spanning the gap. CDR1 and CDR2 (germline): SEHNR, FQNEAQ (reference sequence). CDR3 in amino acids: CASSPGGDIYNYGYTF. The CDR3 bases are TGTGCCAGCAGCCCGGGGGGGGACATTTATAACTATGGCTACACCTTC.

The genes are TRBV6-5 and TRBJ1-6; tentatively, D is TRBD1 (5 bases). The CDR3 has 12 amino acids. CDR1 is MNHEY and CDR2 is SVGAGI in the germline V gene. Written as DNA, the CDR3 is TGTGCAACCTGGGGGGGTAATTCACCCCTCCACTTT. Residues: CATWGGNSPLHF.

The chain recombines TRBV27 with TRBJ2-2, with D perhaps matching TRBD1 or TRBD2 (5 bases each). Trimming shortened V by 3 bases and J by 3 bases, and 8 bases separated the two germline ends. The CDR3 loop spans 14 amino acids. Per germline, CDR1 MNHEY and CDR2 SMNVEV (reference sequence). The CDR3 reads CASSLGRDTGELFF. CDR3 DNA sequence: TGTGCCAGCAGTTTGGGGCGGGACACCGGGGAGCTGTTTTTT.

The rearrangement links TRBV6-1 to TRBJ2-4; no clear D gene. The length of the CDR3 is 14 residues. CDR1 and CDR2 from the germline V gene are MNHNS and SASEGT. The V end lost 7 bases, the J end lost 8 bases, and 18 bases lay between the germline ends. The CDR3 protein is CASKKKSLMDIQYF. CDR3 in DNA: TGTGCCAGCAAGAAGAAGAGTCTAATGGACATTCAGTACTTC.

Written as DNA, the CDR3 is TGTGCCAGCGACCCGACAGGCCTTAATGAAAAACTGTTTTTT. It specifies CASDPTGLNEKLFF. V and J are TRBV6-1 and TRBJ1-4, with D perhaps TRBD1 (6 bases). The CDR3 extends over 14 amino acids. V was trimmed by 8 bases and J by 4 bases, leaving 14 bases between them. CDR1 and CDR2 (germline): MNHNS, SASEGT.